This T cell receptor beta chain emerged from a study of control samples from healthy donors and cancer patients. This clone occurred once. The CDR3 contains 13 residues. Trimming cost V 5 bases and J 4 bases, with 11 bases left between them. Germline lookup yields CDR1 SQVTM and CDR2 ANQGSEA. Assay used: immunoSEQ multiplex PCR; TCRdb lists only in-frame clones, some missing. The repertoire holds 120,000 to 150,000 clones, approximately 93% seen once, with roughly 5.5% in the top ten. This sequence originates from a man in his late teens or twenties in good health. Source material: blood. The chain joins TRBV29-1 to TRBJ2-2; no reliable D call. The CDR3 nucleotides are TGCAGCGTTCTAGGGTCGGGCACCGGGGAGCTGTTTTTT. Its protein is CSVLGSGTGELFF.